This T cell receptor (beta chain) was retrieved from a study of T cells in Graves' hyperthyroidism and ophthalmopathy. Findings and limits, study-wide: Through a model of 13 V-J features, ophthalmopathy was separated from stable hyperthyroidism.

This CDR3 comprises 17 residues. V dropped 0 bases and J dropped 3 bases, with 15 bases sitting between them. Germline CDR1 is SGHRS and CDR2 is YFSETQ. Hyperthyroidism of Graves' type that showed no ophthalmopathy progression within 18 months was stable. Newly diagnosed hyperthyroidism, duration under 2 months, in patients aged 18 to 65. Each diagnosis drew on symptoms, thyroxine, TRAb, thyroid ultrasound and orbital computed tomography findings. This clonotype was detected ten times or more. Its cognate antigen is unknown. Amplification of TCR beta CDR3 regions used RNA as the template. A first-round RT-PCR of the TCR CDR3 used the HTBI primer set. TCRdb passed the multiplex PCR reads through MiXCR, listing each CDR3 protein once. The data show almost 600,000 distinct CDR3 sequences, with around 42% seen just once and around 7.7% held by the top ten.

The specimen sequenced was peripheral blood or thyroid tissue (not recorded which). The chain is built from TRBV5-1 and TRBJ2-2, with D possibly TRBD2 on 5 matching bases. The receptor comes from a young woman with Graves' hyperthyroidism. CDR3 sequence reads: CASSLEIVGVDTGELFF. The DNA of the CDR3 is TGCGCCAGCAGCTTGGAGATTGTGGGAGTCGACACCGGGGAGCTGTTTTTT. The entire variable domain, with the rest obtained from reference TRBV5-1 and TRBJ2-2, is as follows: KAGVTQTPRYLIKTRGQQVTLSCSPISGHRSVSWYQQTPGQGLQFLFEYFSETQRNKGNFPGRFSGRQFSNSRSEMNVSTLELGDSALYLCASSLEIVGVDTGELFFGEGSRLTVL.